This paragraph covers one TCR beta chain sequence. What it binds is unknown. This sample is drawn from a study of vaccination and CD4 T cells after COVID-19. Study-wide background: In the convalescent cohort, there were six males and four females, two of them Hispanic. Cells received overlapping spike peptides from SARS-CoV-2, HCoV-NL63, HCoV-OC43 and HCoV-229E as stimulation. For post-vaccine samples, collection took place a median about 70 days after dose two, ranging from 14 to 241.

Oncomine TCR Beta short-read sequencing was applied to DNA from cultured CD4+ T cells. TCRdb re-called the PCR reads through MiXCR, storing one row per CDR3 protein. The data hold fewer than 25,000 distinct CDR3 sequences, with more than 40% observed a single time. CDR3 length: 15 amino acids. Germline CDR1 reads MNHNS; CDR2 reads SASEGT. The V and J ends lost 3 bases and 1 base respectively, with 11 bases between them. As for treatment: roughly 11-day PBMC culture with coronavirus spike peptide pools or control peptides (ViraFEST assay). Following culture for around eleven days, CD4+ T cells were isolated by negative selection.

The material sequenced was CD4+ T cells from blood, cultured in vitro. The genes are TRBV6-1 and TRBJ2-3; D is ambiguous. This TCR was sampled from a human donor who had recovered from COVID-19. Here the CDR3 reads CASSEVSMRTDTQYF. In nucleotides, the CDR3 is TGTGCCAGCAGTGAGGTCTCCATGCGCACAGATACGCAGTATTTT.